The entry below gives a single T cell receptor (beta chain) sequence along with its context. The source of the sample is a study of blood T cell repertoires in COVID-19. The germline V and J ends were trimmed by 3 bases and 4 bases, with 11 bases remaining between them. CDR1 and CDR2 (germline): SGDLS, YYNGEE. The CDR3 length is 15 residues. The method was immunoSEQ multiplex PCR; TCRdb's version includes in-frame clones alone and lacks a portion of them. Counted here are under 200,000 clones, approximately 85% occurring once; the ten biggest clones make up around 10%. Material for sequencing was peripheral blood. The TCR originated in a woman of 80 years or more with acute or convalescent COVID-19. J is TRBJ1-6 and V is TRBV9, with D perhaps TRBD1 (6 bases). In DNA form, the CDR3 reads TGTGCCAGCAGCGCCGAGACAGGTTATAATTCACCCCTCCACTTT. Its protein product is CASSAETGYNSPLHF.